Shown below are 26 T cell receptor beta chains from a single sample sequenced in a study of blood T cell repertoires in COVID-19. The method was immunoSEQ multiplex PCR; TCRdb's version includes in-frame clones alone and lacks a portion of them. The repertoire holds around 270,000 clones, with around 90% as singletons. The sequencing sample was made of peripheral blood. The receptors come from a man between 60 and 75 years old who had recovered from COVID-19.

The V call is TRBV6-5, the J call TRBJ1-2; 8 bases are a match to TRBD1. Germline V gene data show CDR1 as MNHEY and CDR2 as SVGAGI. Unmatched junction bases numbered 6, after V lost 7 bases and J lost 5 bases. The CDR3 length is 13 residues. Written as DNA, the CDR3 is TGTGCCAGCACCGCGACAGGGGTATATGGCTACACCTTC. This encodes CASTATGVYGYTF.

The chain joins TRBV30 to TRBJ2-1; 11 bases agree with TRBD2. Germline V gene lookup returns CDR1 GTSNPN and CDR2 SVGIG (reference sequence). The CDR3 is 19 amino acids. The junction had 11 bases not matched to a gene; V was cut back by 1 base and J by 0 bases. In DNA, the CDR3 is TGTGCCTGGAGTGGTGGTTCTAGCGGGGGGACGAGCTCCTACAATGAGCAGTTCTTC. Translation gives CAWSGGSSGGTSSYNEQFF.

The chain employs TRBV7-2 and TRBJ1-5, with 8 bases aligning to TRBD1. Germline V gene data show CDR1 as SGHTA and CDR2 as FQGNSA. Trimming removed 4 bases from V and 4 bases from J; junction bases left unmatched: 3. This CDR3 spans 14 amino acids. The CDR3 sequence: CASSSRTGNQPQHF. As DNA, the CDR3 is TGTGCCAGCAGCTCCCGGACAGGGAATCAGCCCCAGCATTTT.

This clone appeared a few times. The rearrangement links TRBV10-2 to TRBJ1-5; no definite D call. The CDR3 consists of 12 residues. Germline lookup yields CDR1 WSHSY and CDR2 SAAADI. Trimming stripped 6 bases from V and 1 base from J, with 4 bases between. The CDR3 nucleotides are TGCGCCAGCAGGGCCAGCAATCAGCCCCAGCATTTT. Protein product: CASRASNQPQHF.

This chain links TRBV12-3 or TRBV12-4 with TRBJ1-1; the D gene is possibly TRBD1 (6 bases). Trimming removed 1 base at V and 11 bases at J, with 14 bases between. The CDR3 is made up of 13 amino acids. CDR3 loop: CASSLGGQAVAFF. The CDR3 DNA sequence: TGTGCCAGCAGTTTAGGGGGACAAGCTGTGGCTTTCTTT.

V usage is TRBV4-2 and J usage is TRBJ2-6; D unclear. V lost 4 bases and J 1 base, leaving 8 bases between the germline ends. The CDR3 contains 15 residues. CDR1 LGHNA and CDR2 YNFKEQ come from the germline V gene. The CDR3 loop reads CASSRKASGANVLTF. The DNA of the CDR3 is TGTGCCAGCAGCCGAAAAGCATCTGGGGCCAACGTCCTGACTTTC.

V usage is TRBV21-1 and J usage is TRBJ2-3; the listed D gene, TRBD1, was not tested against the DNA. TRBV21-1 is described as a pseudogene. CDR3 length: 16 residues. CDR3 in amino acids: CASSLTLGHLRDTQYF. The CDR3 region has the DNA TGTGCCAGCAGCCTAACCTTGGGACACCTGAGGGATACGCAGTATTTT.

The chain is built from TRBV30 and TRBJ1-4, with 10 bases identical to TRBD1. The CDR3 has 13 residues. Losses at the gene ends were 5 bases for V and 3 bases for J; bases not matched to a gene: 0. Looked up from germline, CDR1 is GTSNPN and CDR2 is SVGIG (reference sequence). The CDR3, as DNA: TGTGCCTGGGGACAGGGGGCTAATGAAAAACTGTTTTTT. The encoded protein is CAWGQGANEKLFF.

The genes are TRBV7-9 and TRBJ2-7; TRBD2 is a possible D gene (5 bases). The CDR3 has 15 amino acids. Trimming removed 5 bases at V and 1 base at J, with 15 bases between. Germline lookup yields CDR1 SEHNR and CDR2 FQNEAQ (reference sequence). The CDR3 DNA sequence: TGTGCCAGCAGCCTTAGGGAGTTGGGTTCCTACGAGCAGTACTTC. This codes for CASSLRELGSYEQYF. Based on the CDR3 plus reference TRBV7-9 and TRBJ2-7, the full variable domain is DTGVSQNPRHKITKRGQNVTFRCDPISEHNRLYWYRQTLGQGPEFLTYFQNEAQLEKSRLLSDRFSAERPKGSFSTLEIQRTEQGDSAMYLCASSLRELGSYEQYFGPGTRLTVT.

The chain has TRBV3-1 (or the pseudogene TRBV3-2) and TRBJ2-7; D is possibly TRBD2 (5 bases). CDR1 is LGHDT and CDR2 is YNNKEL in the germline V gene (reference sequence). The CDR3 covers 15 residues. Trimming stripped 3 bases from V and 0 bases from J, with 12 bases between. The CDR3 bases are TGTGCCAGCAGCCATAGGACTTTAAGCTCCTACGAGCAGTACTTC. Residues: CASSHRTLSSYEQYF.

The chain recombines TRBV7-9 with TRBJ1-1; 7 nucleotides align to TRBD1. This CDR3 has 14 amino acids. V gave up 5 bases and J gave up 4 bases; unmatched junction bases: 7. In germline, CDR1 is SEHNR, CDR2 FQNEAQ (reference sequence). This CDR3 reads CASSTETGATEAFF. CDR3 nucleotide sequence: TGTGCCAGCAGCACCGAAACAGGGGCCACTGAAGCTTTCTTT.

This chain connects TRBV10-3 to TRBJ1-3, with 8 positions matching TRBD1. The CDR3 covers 14 residues. V was clipped by 10 bases and J by 3 bases; unmatched bases: 8. From germline, CDR1 is ENHRY and CDR2 SYGVKD. The CDR3 loop is CASGGQGVGNTIYF. The CDR3 DNA reads as TGTGCCAGCGGAGGACAGGGTGTTGGAAACACCATATATTTT.

The chain has TRBV18 and TRBJ1-5, with D uncertain. The germline V gene has CDR1 KGHSH and CDR2 LQKENI. This CDR3 spans 13 amino acids. Trimming left V 2 bases short and J 9 bases short, with 11 bases between. CDR3 sequence (DNA): TGTGCCAGCTCACCAGGGCAGAACGTGCCCCAGCATTTT. Protein: CASSPGQNVPQHF.

The CDR3 coding sequence is TGTGCCAGCAGTTTGAGAGGTACTAGCGCAAGCTCCTACGAGCAGTACTTC. It is translated as CASSLRGTSASSYEQYF. This sequence joins TRBV27 and TRBJ2-7; 7 nucleotides match TRBD2. This CDR3 is built from 17 residues. J was trimmed by 0 bases and V by 3 bases; bases with no gene match: 11. Germline V CDR1 and CDR2: MNHEY, SMNVEV (reference sequence).

The V call is TRBV25-1, the J call TRBJ1-4; D is uncertain. V gave up 0 bases and J gave up 8 bases, with 10 bases separating them. The CDR3 covers 14 residues. Per germline, CDR1 MGHDK and CDR2 SYGVNS. For the CDR3, the DNA is TGTGCCAGCAGTGAATATGCCGGTTTCGAAAAACTGTTTTTT. This encodes CASSEYAGFEKLFF.

A single count supports this clone. The chain uses TRBV9 and TRBJ2-1; the match to TRBD1 covers 7 bases. The CDR3 spans 15 residues. V shed 3 bases, J shed 2 bases, and the junction held 5 bases outside the gene matches. CDR1 and CDR2 (germline): SGDLS, YYNGEE. The DNA for the CDR3 is TGTGCCAGCAGCGCCTCGACAGGGCCCTACAATGAGCAGTTCTTC. Translated: CASSASTGPYNEQFF.

The V call is TRBV14, the J call TRBJ1-1; 8 bases line up with TRBD1. V dropped 2 bases and J dropped 7; count of bases not matched to a gene: 12. CDR1 and CDR2 from the germline V gene are SGHDN and FVKESK. The CDR3 loop spans 16 amino acids. CDR3: CASSQSGGQGWSEAFF. In DNA, the CDR3 is TGTGCCAGCAGCCAATCAGGGGGCCAGGGATGGAGTGAAGCTTTCTTT. Using reference TRBV14 and TRBJ1-1 for the parts outside the CDR3, the full variable domain is EAGVTQFPSHSVIEKGQTVTLRCDPISGHDNLYWYRRVMGKEIKFLLHFVKESKQDESGMPNNRFLAERTGGTYSTLKVQPAELEDSGVYFCASSQSGGQGWSEAFFGQGTRLTVV.

V usage is TRBV7-9 and J usage is TRBJ1-1; D ambiguous. Germline CDR1 and CDR2: SEHNR and FQNEAQ (reference sequence). CDR3 size: 15 residues. Trimming took 2 bases from V and 1 from J, leaving 11 bases between them. This chain's CDR3 is CASSLPATGNTEAFF. Here the CDR3 DNA reads TGTGCCAGCAGCTTACCGGCGACGGGGAACACTGAAGCTTTCTTT.

The V gene is TRBV7-2, the J gene TRBJ1-5; 8 bases map to TRBD1. This CDR3 contains 16 residues. V was pared by 4 bases and J by 0 bases, with 5 bases of the junction left unmatched. Germline V CDR1 and CDR2: SGHTA, FQGNSA. The CDR3 sequence: CASSSLDRGSNQPQHF. For the CDR3, the DNA is TGTGCCAGCAGCTCCTTAGACAGGGGTAGCAATCAGCCCCAGCATTTT.

The rearrangement uses TRBV7-9 and TRBJ1-3; tentatively, D is TRBD1 (6 bases). Per germline, CDR1 SEHNR and CDR2 FQNEAQ (reference sequence). V was shortened by 6 bases and J by 0 bases, with 15 bases between the two germline ends. The CDR3 spans 16 residues. The CDR3: CASSLSGANSGNTIYF. In DNA form, the CDR3 reads TGTGCCAGCAGTCTATCAGGGGCCAACTCTGGAAACACCATATATTTT.

The chain joins TRBV27 to TRBJ1-1; no definite D call. The CDR3 length is 13 residues. Per the germline V gene, CDR1 is MNHEY and CDR2 is SMNVEV (reference sequence). Trimming left V 4 bases short and J 0 bases short, with 6 bases between. The CDR3 bases are TGTGCCAGCAGTTCTACCTTGAACACTGAAGCTTTCTTT. Its protein is CASSSTLNTEAFF.

The rearrangement joins TRBV6-2 or TRBV6-3 to TRBJ1-4; the match to TRBD1 covers 8 bases. Germline-derived CDR1 and CDR2 are MNHEY and SVGEGT. The CDR3 is 17 amino acids. Trimming took 6 bases from V and 0 from J; bases not matched to a gene: 9. The chain's CDR3 is CASSSSRDRTTNEKLFF. As DNA, the CDR3 is TGTGCCAGCAGCTCGTCCCGGGACAGGACAACTAATGAAAAACTGTTTTTT.

The chain uses TRBV11-2 and TRBJ2-2; weak D call: TRBD2 (6 bases). The CDR3 runs 15 residues. Per germline, CDR1 SGHAT and CDR2 FQNNGV. V lost 5 bases to trimming and J lost 2 bases, with 12 bases between them. The CDR3 region has the DNA TGTGCCAGCAGCCGGGACTCCCTAAACACCGGGGAGCTGTTTTTT. This sequence encodes CASSRDSLNTGELFF.

This rearrangement joins TRBV5-5 to TRBJ2-1, with 9 bases identical to TRBD1. The germline gives CDR1 SGHKS, CDR2 YYEKEE (reference sequence). The length of the CDR3 is 15 residues. V shed 0 bases, J shed 6 bases, and the junction held 4 bases outside the gene matches. The CDR3 loop is CASSLDRGLINEQFF. In nucleotides, the CDR3 is TGTGCCAGCAGCTTGGACAGGGGGCTAATCAATGAGCAGTTCTTC.

The chain combines TRBV2 with TRBJ2-1; the D gene is possibly TRBD1 (5 bases). Per germline, CDR1 SNHLY and CDR2 FYNNEI. This CDR3 spans 15 amino acids. Between the trimmed V and J ends, which lost 7 bases and 0 bases, there was a span of 13 bases. CDR3 nucleotide sequence: TGTGCCAGCATGAAGACAGTTAGCTCCTACAATGAGCAGTTCTTC. Protein: CASMKTVSSYNEQFF. Filled out from reference TRBV2 and TRBJ2-1, the complete variable domain reads EPEVTQTPSHQVTQMGQEVILRCVPISNHLYFYWYRQILGQKVEFLVSFYNNEISEKSEIFDDQFSVERPDGSNFTLKIRSTKLEDSAMYFCASMKTVSSYNEQFFGPGTRLTVL.

The CDR3 region is CASSFGGELFF. DNA for the CDR3: TGTGCCAGCAGTTTCGGCGGGGAGCTGTTTTTT. The chain joins TRBV12-3 or TRBV12-4 to TRBJ2-2, with no clear D. CDR3 length equals 11 residues. The V end lost 3 bases, the J end lost 7 bases, and 3 bases lay between the germline ends.